One sample yielded the 9 T cell receptor beta chains listed below, sequenced in a study of T cell responses to AZD1222 COVID-19 vaccine. The method was immunoSEQ multiplex PCR; TCRdb's version includes in-frame clones alone and lacks a portion of them. Seen here are about 200,000 clones, more than 90% observed once, and the top ten hold 3.6%. Sequencing used peripheral blood, obtained 28 days after the second dose of the MenACWY control vaccine. These TCRs come from an adult who received the MenACWY meningococcal vaccine as a control.

The gene calls are TRBV7-6 and TRBJ2-2; TRBD2 aligns across 15 bases. The V and J ends lost 5 bases and 5 bases, in that order; junction bases with no gene match: 12. This CDR3 comprises 19 residues. Per the germline V gene, CDR1 is SGHVS and CDR2 is FNYEAQ. The CDR3 nucleotides read TGTGCCAGCAGCCGGGGACTAGCGGGAGGAAGAAAGTGGACCGGGGAGCTGTTTTTT. Protein product: CASSRGLAGGRKWTGELFF. The whole variable domain, filled in from reference TRBV7-6 and TRBJ2-2, reads GAGVSQSPRYKVTKRGQDVALRCDPISGHVSLYWYRQALGQGPEFLTYFNYEAQQDKSGLPNDRFSAERPEGSISTLTIQRTEQRDSAMYRCASSRGLAGGRKWTGELFFGEGSRLTVL.

The chain couples TRBV30 to TRBJ1-5, with a possible D match to TRBD1 (5 bases). V shed 1 base and J shed 5 bases, with 9 bases lying between them. Germline V lookup: CDR1 GTSNPN, CDR2 SVGIG (reference sequence). The length of the CDR3 is 13 residues. This CDR3 reads CAWSEGLYQPQHF. The CDR3, as DNA: TGTGCCTGGAGTGAGGGGTTGTATCAGCCCCAGCATTTT.

CDR3 protein: CASSQEGRSMNTEAFF. The CDR3 DNA is TGTGCCAGCAGCCAAGAAGGCAGAAGCATGAACACTGAAGCTTTCTTT. The V call is TRBV3-1 (or the pseudogene TRBV3-2), the J call TRBJ1-1; D is unclear. Germline V gene data show CDR1 as LGHDT and CDR2 as YNNKEL (reference sequence). The V gene lost 0 bases and the J gene lost 0 bases, with 11 bases spanning the gap. This CDR3 spans 16 amino acids.

This clone showed up just once. The chain couples TRBV21-1 to TRBJ1-1. TRBV21-1 constitutes a pseudogene. The CDR3 covers 17 residues. The CDR3 DNA sequence: TGTGCCAGCAGCAAAGGGTCTATAGGGAGGTTGAACACTGAAGCTTTCTTT. This codes for CASSKGSIGRLNTEAFF.

This chain connects TRBV28 to TRBJ1-2; D ambiguous. Per the germline V gene, CDR1 is MDHEN and CDR2 is SYDVKM. The V end lost 3 bases, the J end lost 6 bases, and 2 bases lay between the germline ends. CDR3 length equals 10 residues. The CDR3 DNA follows: TGTGCCAGCAGTTTTAATGGCTACACCTTC. Translating it yields CASSFNGYTF.

The V and J genes are TRBV6-4 and TRBJ1-5; 7 bases line up with TRBD1. V was clipped by 4 bases and J by 3 bases; unmatched bases: 3. CDR3 length: 14 residues. CDR1 MRHNA and CDR2 SNTAGT come from the germline V gene. CDR3 bases: TGTGCCAGCAGTGCTGAGGGGGCCAATCAGCCCCAGCATTTT. Translating it yields CASSAEGANQPQHF.

The chain carries TRBV16 and TRBJ1-6, with a weak D call TRBD1 (5 bases). The CDR3 consists of 16 residues. Trimming stripped 0 bases from V and 4 bases from J, with 10 bases between. The germline V gene encodes CDR1 KGHSY and CDR2 FQNENV. CDR3 region: CASSQSGGTYNSPLHF. CDR3 in DNA: TGTGCCAGCAGCCAATCTGGCGGGACTTATAATTCACCCCTCCACTTT. Full variable domain (missing parts from reference TRBV16 and TRBJ1-6): GEEVAQTPKHLVRGEGQKAKLYCAPIKGHSYVFWYQQVLKNEFKFLISFQNENVFDETGMPKERFSAKCLPNSPCSLEIQATKLEDSAVYFCASSQSGGTYNSPLHFGNGTRLTVT.

The chain employs TRBV19 and TRBJ1-5; no reliable D call. The CDR3 contains 14 residues. The ends were cut back, 6 bases at V and 7 bases at J, with 16 bases in the middle. Germline V gene lookup returns CDR1 LNHDA and CDR2 SQIVND (reference sequence). The CDR3 spells CASRPHSEEQPQHF. Written as DNA, the CDR3 is TGTGCCAGTAGGCCCCACTCCGAGGAGCAGCCCCAGCATTTT. Looking up the rest from reference TRBV19 and TRBJ1-5 gives the full variable domain: DGGITQSPKYLFRKEGQNVTLSCEQNLNHDAMYWYRQDPGQGLRLIYYSQIVNDFQKGDIAEGYSVSREKKESFPLTVTSAQKNPTAFYLCASRPHSEEQPQHFGDGTRLSIL.

The CDR3 region has the DNA TGTGCCAGCAGCCAGGGACGGGAGCCCTACGAGCAGTACTTC. Residues: CASSQGREPYEQYF. The genes are TRBV3-1 (or the pseudogene TRBV3-2) and TRBJ2-7; the D gene is possibly TRBD2 (6 bases). Germline loops: CDR1 LGHDT, CDR2 YNNKEL (reference sequence). Deletions cut 3 bases from V and 2 bases from J, with 11 bases between. The CDR3 totals 14 residues.